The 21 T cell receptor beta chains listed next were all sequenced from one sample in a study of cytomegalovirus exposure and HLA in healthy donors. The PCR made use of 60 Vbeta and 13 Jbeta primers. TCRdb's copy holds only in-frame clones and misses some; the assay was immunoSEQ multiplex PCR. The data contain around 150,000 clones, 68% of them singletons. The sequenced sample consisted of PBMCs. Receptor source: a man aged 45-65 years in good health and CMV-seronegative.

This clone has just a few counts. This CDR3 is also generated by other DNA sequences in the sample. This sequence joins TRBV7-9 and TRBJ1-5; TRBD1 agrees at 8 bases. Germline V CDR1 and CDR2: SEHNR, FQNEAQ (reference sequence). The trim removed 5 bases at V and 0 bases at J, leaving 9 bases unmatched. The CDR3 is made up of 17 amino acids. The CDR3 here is CASSPDRGTYSNQPQHF. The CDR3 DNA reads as TGTGCCAGCAGCCCAGACAGGGGCACCTATAGCAATCAGCCCCAGCATTTT. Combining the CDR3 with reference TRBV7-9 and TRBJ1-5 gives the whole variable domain DTGVSQNPRHKITKRGQNVTFRCDPISEHNRLYWYRQTLGQGPEFLTYFQNEAQLEKSRLLSDRFSAERPKGSFSTLEIQRTEQGDSAMYLCASSPDRGTYSNQPQHFGDGTRLSIL.

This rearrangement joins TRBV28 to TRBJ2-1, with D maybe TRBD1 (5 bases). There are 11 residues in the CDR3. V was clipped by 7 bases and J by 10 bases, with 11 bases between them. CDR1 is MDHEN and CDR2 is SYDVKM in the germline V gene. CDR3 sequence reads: CASTLNREQFF. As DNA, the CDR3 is TGTGCCAGCACCCTAAACAGGGAGCAGTTCTTC.

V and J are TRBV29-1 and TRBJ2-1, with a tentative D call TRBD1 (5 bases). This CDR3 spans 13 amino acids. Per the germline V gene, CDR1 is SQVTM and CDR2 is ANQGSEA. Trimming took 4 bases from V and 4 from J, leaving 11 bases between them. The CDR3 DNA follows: TGCAGCGTTGCGGAGACAGTATACAATGAGCAGTTCTTC. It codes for CSVAETVYNEQFF.

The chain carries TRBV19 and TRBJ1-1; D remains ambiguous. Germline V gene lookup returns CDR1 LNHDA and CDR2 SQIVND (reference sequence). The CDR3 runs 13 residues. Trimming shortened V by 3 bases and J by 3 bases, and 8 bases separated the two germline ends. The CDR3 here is CASSMRGYTEAFF. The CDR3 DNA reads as TGTGCCAGTAGTATGAGAGGATACACTGAAGCTTTCTTT.

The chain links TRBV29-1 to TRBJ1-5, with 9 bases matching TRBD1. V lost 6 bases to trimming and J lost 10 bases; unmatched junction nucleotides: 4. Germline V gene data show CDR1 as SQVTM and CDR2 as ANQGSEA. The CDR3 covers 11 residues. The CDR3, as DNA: TGCAGCGTGGGACAGGGTTTTCCCCAGCATTTT. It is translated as CSVGQGFPQHF.

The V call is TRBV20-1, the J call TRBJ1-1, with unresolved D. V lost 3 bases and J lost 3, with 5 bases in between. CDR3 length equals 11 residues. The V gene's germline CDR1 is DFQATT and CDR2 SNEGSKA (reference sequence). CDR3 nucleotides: TGCAGTGCTAGCCCCGACACTGAAGCTTTCTTT. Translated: CSASPDTEAFF.

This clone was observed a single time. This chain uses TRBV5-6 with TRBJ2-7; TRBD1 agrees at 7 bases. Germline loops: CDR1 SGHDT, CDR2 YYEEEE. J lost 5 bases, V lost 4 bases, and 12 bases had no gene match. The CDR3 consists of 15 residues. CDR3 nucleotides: TGTGCCAGCAGCACCCTGACAGGGAGATTCCACGAGCAGTACTTC. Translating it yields CASSTLTGRFHEQYF. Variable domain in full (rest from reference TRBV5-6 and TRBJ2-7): DAGVTQSPTHLIKTRGQQVTLRCSPKSGHDTVSWYQQALGQGPQFIFQYYEEEERQRGNFPDRFSGHQFPNYSSELNVNALLLGDSALYLCASSTLTGRFHEQYFGPGTRLTVT.

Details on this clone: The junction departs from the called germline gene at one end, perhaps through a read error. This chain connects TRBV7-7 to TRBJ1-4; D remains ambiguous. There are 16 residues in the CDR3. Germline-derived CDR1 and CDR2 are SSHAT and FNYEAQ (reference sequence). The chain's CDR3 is CASSQNPPATNEKLFF. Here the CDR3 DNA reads TGTGCTAGCAGCCAAAACCCCCCAGCAACTAATGAAAAACTGTTTTTT.

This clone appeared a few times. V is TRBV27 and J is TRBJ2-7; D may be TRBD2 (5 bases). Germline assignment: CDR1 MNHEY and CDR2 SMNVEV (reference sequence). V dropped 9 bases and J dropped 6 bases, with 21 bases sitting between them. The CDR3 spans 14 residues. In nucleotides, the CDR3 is TGTGCCAGTGCCTTTGTAGGGTCTCGGGGCGAGCAGTACTTC. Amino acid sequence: CASAFVGSRGEQYF.

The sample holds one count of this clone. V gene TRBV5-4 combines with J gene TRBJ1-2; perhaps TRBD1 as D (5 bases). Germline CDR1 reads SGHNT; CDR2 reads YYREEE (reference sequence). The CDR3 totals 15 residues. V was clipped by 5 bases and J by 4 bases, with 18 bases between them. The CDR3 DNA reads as TGTGCCAGCAGTATGGGGGGGGTCGCGATCTATGGCTACACCTTC. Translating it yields CASSMGGVAIYGYTF.

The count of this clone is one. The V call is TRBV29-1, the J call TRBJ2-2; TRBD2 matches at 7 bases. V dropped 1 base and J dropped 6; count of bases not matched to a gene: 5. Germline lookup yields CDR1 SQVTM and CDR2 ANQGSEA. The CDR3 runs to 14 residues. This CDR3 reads CSVEGEGRAGELFF. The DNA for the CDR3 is TGCAGCGTTGAAGGGGAGGGTAGGGCCGGGGAGCTGTTTTTT.

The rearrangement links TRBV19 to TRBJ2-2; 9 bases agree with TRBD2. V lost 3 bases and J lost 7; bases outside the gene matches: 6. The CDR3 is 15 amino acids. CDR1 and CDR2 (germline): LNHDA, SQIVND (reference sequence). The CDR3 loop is CASSMAGGRVGELFF. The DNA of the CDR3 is TGTGCCAGTAGTATGGCGGGGGGGCGTGTCGGGGAGCTGTTTTTT.

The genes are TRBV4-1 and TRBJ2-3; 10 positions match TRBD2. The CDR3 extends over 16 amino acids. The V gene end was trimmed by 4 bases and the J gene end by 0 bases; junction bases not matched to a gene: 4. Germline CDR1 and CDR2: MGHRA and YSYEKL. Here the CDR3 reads CASSPSGGSSTDTQYF. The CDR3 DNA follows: TGCGCCAGCAGCCCTAGCGGGGGATCTAGCACAGATACGCAGTATTTT.

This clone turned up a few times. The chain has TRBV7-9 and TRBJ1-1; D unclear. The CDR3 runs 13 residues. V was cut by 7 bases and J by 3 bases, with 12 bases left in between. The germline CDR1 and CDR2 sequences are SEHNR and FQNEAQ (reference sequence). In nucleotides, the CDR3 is TGTGCCAGCACCGTACGGGGTTACACTGAAGCTTTCTTT. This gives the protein CASTVRGYTEAFF.

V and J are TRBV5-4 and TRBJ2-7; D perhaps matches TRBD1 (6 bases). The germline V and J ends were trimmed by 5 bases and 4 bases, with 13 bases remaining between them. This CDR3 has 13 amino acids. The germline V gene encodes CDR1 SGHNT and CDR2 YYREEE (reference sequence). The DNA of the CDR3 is TGTGCCAGCAGGATACAGGGTCGGTACGAGCAGTACTTC. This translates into CASRIQGRYEQYF. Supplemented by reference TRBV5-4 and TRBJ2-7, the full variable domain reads ETGVTQSPTHLIKTRGQQVTLRCSSQSGHNTVSWYQQALGQGPQFIFQYYREEENGRGNFPPRFSGLQFPNYSSELNVNALELDDSALYLCASRIQGRYEQYFGPGTRLTVT.

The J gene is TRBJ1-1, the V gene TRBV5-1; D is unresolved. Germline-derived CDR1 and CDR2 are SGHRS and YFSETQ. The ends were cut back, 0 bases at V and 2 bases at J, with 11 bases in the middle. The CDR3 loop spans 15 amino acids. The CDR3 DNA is TGCGCCAGCAGCTTGGACAGCCGGACTAACACTGAAGCTTTCTTT. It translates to CASSLDSRTNTEAFF.

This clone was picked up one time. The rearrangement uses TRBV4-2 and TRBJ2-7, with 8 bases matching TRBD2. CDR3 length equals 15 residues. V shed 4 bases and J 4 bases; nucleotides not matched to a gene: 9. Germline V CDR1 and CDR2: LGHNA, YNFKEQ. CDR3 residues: CASSRARTSQYEQYF. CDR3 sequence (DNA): TGTGCCAGCAGCCGGGCCCGGACTAGCCAATACGAGCAGTACTTC.

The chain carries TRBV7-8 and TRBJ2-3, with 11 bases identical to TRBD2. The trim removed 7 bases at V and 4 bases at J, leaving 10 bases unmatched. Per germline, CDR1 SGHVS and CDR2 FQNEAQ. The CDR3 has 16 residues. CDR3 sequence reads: CASTPPSGGMSDTQYF. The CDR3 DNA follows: TGTGCCAGCACCCCCCCTAGCGGGGGGATGTCAGATACGCAGTATTTT. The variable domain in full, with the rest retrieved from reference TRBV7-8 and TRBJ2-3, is GAGVSQSPRYKVAKRGQDVALRCDPISGHVSLFWYQQALGQGPEFLTYFQNEAQLDKSGLPSDRFFAERPEGSVSTLKIQRTQQEDSAVYLCASTPPSGGMSDTQYFGPGTRLTVL.

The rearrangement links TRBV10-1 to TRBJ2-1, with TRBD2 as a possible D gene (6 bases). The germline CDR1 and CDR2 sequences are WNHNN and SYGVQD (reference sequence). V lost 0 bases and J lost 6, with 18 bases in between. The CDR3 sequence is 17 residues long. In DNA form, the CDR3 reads TGCGCCAGCAGTGAGTCCGTCGGGAGTCCTTCATCCAATGAGCAGTTCTTC. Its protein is CASSESVGSPSSNEQFF.

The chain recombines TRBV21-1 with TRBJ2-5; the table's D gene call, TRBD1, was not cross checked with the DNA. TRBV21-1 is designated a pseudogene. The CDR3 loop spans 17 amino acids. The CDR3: CASSKGQGTFDQETQYF. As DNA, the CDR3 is TGTGCCAGCAGCAAAGGGCAGGGGACCTTCGACCAAGAGACCCAGTACTTC.

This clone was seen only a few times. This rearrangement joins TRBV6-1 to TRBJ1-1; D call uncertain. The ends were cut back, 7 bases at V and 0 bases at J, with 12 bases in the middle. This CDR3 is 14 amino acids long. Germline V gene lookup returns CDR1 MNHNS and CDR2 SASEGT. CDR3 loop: CASKHPTLNTEAFF. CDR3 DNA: TGTGCCAGCAAGCACCCCACCTTGAACACTGAAGCTTTCTTT.